The 3 T cell receptor beta chains below were found in one sample sequenced in a study of shared clonotypes between healthy human individuals. Only CD45RO-negative cells positively selected for CCR7 counted as naive CD8 cells, so terminally differentiated effector memory CD45RA+ cells were excluded. Using immunoSEQ multiplex PCR, the repertoire was profiled, and TCRdb retains in-frame clones only, with some absent. The sample contains roughly 1,800,000 clones, just under 95% of which appear only once. Sequencing used naive CD8+ T cells sorted from blood. These receptors all stem from a man aged 18 to 29 in good health.

The rearrangement uses TRBV30 and TRBJ2-1, with 8 bases that match TRBD2. Trimming cost V 2 bases and J 5 bases; bases outside gene matches: 8. CDR1 and CDR2 from the germline V gene are GTSNPN and SVGIG (reference sequence). The CDR3 covers 15 residues. For the CDR3, the DNA is TGTGCCTGGAGTATATTTGGCGGGGGGAACAATGAGCAGTTCTTC. Its protein product is CAWSIFGGGNNEQFF.

Comments on this clone: In the same sample, other DNA sequences code for this CDR3. The genes are TRBV5-4 and TRBJ2-7, with a tentative D call TRBD1 (5 bases). The CDR3 sequence is 14 residues long. Germline CDR1 and CDR2: SGHNT and YYREEE (reference sequence). The V end lost 1 base, the J end lost 0 bases, and 8 bases lay between the germline ends. CDR3 sequence reads: CASSLSRVSYEQYF. DNA for the CDR3: TGTGCCAGCAGCTTGAGCAGGGTCTCCTACGAGCAGTACTTC.

The chain recombines TRBV27 with TRBJ2-7, with D perhaps matching TRBD2 (6 bases). V lost 8 bases and J lost 0, with 8 bases in between. Germline-derived CDR1 and CDR2 are MNHEY and SMNVEV (reference sequence). This CDR3 spans 12 amino acids. The CDR3 loop is CASSDYSYEQYF. CDR3 sequence (DNA): TGTGCCAGCTCGGACTACTCCTACGAGCAGTACTTC.